Following are 20 T cell receptor beta chains from one sample sequenced in a study of T cell changes during pregnancy in multiple sclerosis. The repertoire was sequenced with immunoSEQ multiplex PCR; TCRdb's copy has only in-frame clones and lacks some. The repertoire includes approximately 70,000 clones, 92% of them detected once, and roughly 2% sits in the top ten. This specimen consisted of peripheral blood, obtained in the second trimester of pregnancy. These receptors were taken from a female donor with multiple sclerosis, enrolled in a pregnancy study.

The genes are TRBV30 and TRBJ2-7; 10 nucleotides match TRBD2. The CDR3 runs 15 residues. J gave up 0 bases and V 2 bases, and 4 bases lay outside the gene matches. Germline V gives CDR1 GTSNPN, CDR2 SVGIG (reference sequence). The DNA of the CDR3 is TGTGCCTGGAGTTTCGCTAGCGGGAGCTCCTACGAGCAGTACTTC. As protein: CAWSFASGSSYEQYF.

The V call is TRBV7-2, the J call TRBJ1-3; D gene ambiguous. Germline CDR1 SGHTA, CDR2 FQGNSA. With 4 bases removed from V and 2 bases from J, the gap between germline ends came to 6 bases. CDR3 size: 13 residues. The CDR3 region is CASSSPAGNTIYF. Written as DNA, the CDR3 is TGTGCCAGCAGCTCCCCCGCTGGAAACACCATATATTTT.

The gene calls are TRBV11-2 and TRBJ2-7, with 8 bases fitting TRBD1. Germline V gene sequence: CDR1 SGHAT, CDR2 FQNNGV. This CDR3 contains 15 residues. Trimming removed 3 bases from V and 1 base from J; junction bases left unmatched: 5. The CDR3 sequence is CASSLEGQGSYEQYF. The CDR3 bases are TGTGCCAGCAGCTTGGAAGGACAGGGATCCTACGAGCAGTACTTC.

V is TRBV28 and J is TRBJ2-7; 7 bases map to TRBD2. This CDR3 comprises 15 residues. V lost 10 bases to trimming and J lost 3 bases; unmatched junction nucleotides: 15. Germline V gene data show CDR1 as MDHEN and CDR2 as SYDVKM. In DNA form, the CDR3 reads TGTGCCATCTCTTCTCCCGCGGGAGTGCGCTACGAGCAGTACTTC. Protein sequence: CAISSPAGVRYEQYF.

This chain connects TRBV11-3 to TRBJ1-4; no firm D call. The germline V and J ends were trimmed by 3 bases and 0 bases, with 8 bases remaining between them. This CDR3 contains 15 residues. The germline V gene has CDR1 SGHNT and CDR2 YENEEA. The DNA for the CDR3 is TGTGCCAGCAGCTTGGTGAGCCCAACTAATGAAAAACTGTTTTTT. It specifies CASSLVSPTNEKLFF.

The chain combines TRBV15 with TRBJ1-6; a weak D match, TRBD1 (5 bases). Germline V gene sequence: CDR1 LNHNV, CDR2 YYDKDF (reference sequence). With 0 bases removed from V and 10 bases from J, the gap between germline ends came to 19 bases. CDR3 length: 17 residues. CDR3 in amino acids: CATSREGQGHIKSPLHF. The CDR3 nucleotides read TGTGCCACCAGCAGAGAAGGGCAGGGTCACATAAAGTCACCCCTCCACTTT.

The chain is built from TRBV28 and TRBJ2-7, with 7 bases aligning to TRBD2. V lost 5 bases and J lost 3; bases outside the gene matches: 4. CDR1 is MDHEN, CDR2 SYDVKM, per germline. The CDR3 sequence is 13 residues long. In DNA form, the CDR3 reads TGTGCCAGCAGTCCAGCGGGGCTCTACGAGCAGTACTTC. Protein: CASSPAGLYEQYF.

The J gene is TRBJ2-5, the V gene TRBV11-1; TRBD2 aligns across 8 bases. Germline trimming cut 0 bases from V and 7 bases from J; bases unmatched to any gene: 7. CDR1 and CDR2 from the germline V gene are SGHAT and FQDESV (reference sequence). The CDR3 runs 15 residues. The CDR3 protein is CASSLAPGTRVTQYF. The CDR3 nucleotides read TGTGCCAGCAGCTTAGCTCCTGGGACTAGGGTGACCCAGTACTTC.

The rearrangement joins TRBV30 to TRBJ1-6; TRBD1 matches at 8 bases. V trimming: 1 base; J trimming: 8 bases; junction bases outside the gene matches: 7. This CDR3 has 15 amino acids. Germline V gene lookup returns CDR1 GTSNPN and CDR2 SVGIG (reference sequence). The CDR3 region is CAWSAGTGSYSPLHF. Here the CDR3 DNA reads TGTGCCTGGAGTGCCGGGACAGGTTCATATTCACCCCTCCACTTT.

The chain uses TRBV11-1 and TRBJ1-2; no clear D. CDR3 length equals 12 residues. The germline V gene encodes CDR1 SGHAT and CDR2 FQDESV (reference sequence). Trimming pared 9 bases from V and 4 bases from J, leaving 12 bases between. The CDR3 sequence is CASTVAPYGYTF. In DNA form, the CDR3 reads TGTGCCAGTACCGTCGCGCCCTATGGCTACACCTTC. Filled out from reference TRBV11-1 and TRBJ1-2, the complete variable domain reads EAEVAQSPRYKITEKSQAVAFWCDPISGHATLYWYRQILGQGPELLVQFQDESVVDDSQLPKDRFSAERLKGVDSTLKIQPAELGDSAMYLCASTVAPYGYTFGSGTRLTVV.

V usage is TRBV18 and J usage is TRBJ2-7; D may be TRBD2 (6 bases). The CDR3 is 16 amino acids. V was clipped by 0 bases and J by 3 bases, with 15 bases between them. CDR1 and CDR2 (germline): KGHSH, LQKENI. In nucleotides, the CDR3 is TGTGCCAGCTCACCACCGACCGCGGGGCACATCTACGAGCAGTACTTC. The encoded protein is CASSPPTAGHIYEQYF.

The rearrangement uses TRBV11-1 and TRBJ2-2; 7 bases match TRBD2. The CDR3 is 18 amino acids. The V and J ends lost 4 bases and 5 bases, in that order; junction bases with no gene match: 16. CDR1 is SGHAT, CDR2 FQDESV, per germline (reference sequence). CDR3 loop: CASSSRRIGGSSTGELFF. CDR3 nucleotide sequence: TGTGCCAGCAGCTCCCGCCGAATAGGCGGGAGTTCGACCGGGGAGCTGTTTTTT.

V gene TRBV7-2 combines with J gene TRBJ1-1; tentatively, D is TRBD1 (6 bases). This CDR3 region has 13 residues. Trimming left V 5 bases short and J 4 bases short, with 11 bases between. Looked up from germline, CDR1 is SGHTA and CDR2 is FQGNSA. Here the CDR3 DNA reads TGTGCCAGCAGCAAAGGGGGGGCCACTGAAGCTTTCTTT. Encoded protein: CASSKGGATEAFF.

V gene TRBV7-2 combines with J gene TRBJ1-2; weak D call: TRBD1 (6 bases). Germline assignment: CDR1 SGHTA and CDR2 FQGNSA. The V gene lost 1 base and the J gene lost 5 bases, with 23 bases spanning the gap. The CDR3 is 18 amino acids. In nucleotides, the CDR3 is TGTGCCAGCAGCTTAGTAGGAGGCAGGGGAACGATATGGTATGGCTACACCTTC. It encodes CASSLVGGRGTIWYGYTF.

This sequence joins TRBV7-9 and TRBJ2-2, with TRBD1 matching 7 bases. V shed 5 bases and J 6 bases; nucleotides not matched to a gene: 12. CDR3 length: 16 residues. Germline V gives CDR1 SEHNR, CDR2 FQNEAQ (reference sequence). The CDR3 here is CASSQNRGMYSGELFF. The DNA for the CDR3 is TGTGCCAGCAGCCAAAACAGGGGAATGTACTCCGGGGAGCTGTTTTTT. The full variable domain, with the rest looked up from reference TRBV7-9 and TRBJ2-2, is DTGVSQNPRHKITKRGQNVTFRCDPISEHNRLYWYRQTLGQGPEFLTYFQNEAQLEKSRLLSDRFSAERPKGSFSTLEIQRTEQGDSAMYLCASSQNRGMYSGELFFGEGSRLTVL.

The genes are TRBV5-6 and TRBJ1-3; perhaps TRBD1 as D (6 bases). The germline V and J ends were trimmed by 4 bases and 7 bases, with 18 bases remaining between them. CDR3 length: 15 amino acids. Germline V CDR1 and CDR2: SGHDT, YYEEEE. As DNA, the CDR3 is TGTGCCAGCAGCAAACCGACCGGACAGAGGAACACCATATATTTT. This encodes CASSKPTGQRNTIYF.

The chain employs TRBV11-2 and TRBJ2-3; D is uncertain. Per germline, CDR1 SGHAT and CDR2 FQNNGV. V lost 7 bases and J 3 bases, leaving 14 bases between the germline ends. This CDR3 is built from 14 residues. The CDR3 reads CASTHGERTDTQYF. DNA for the CDR3: TGTGCCAGCACCCACGGAGAGAGGACAGATACGCAGTATTTT.

The count of this clone is one. The chain couples TRBV10-3 to TRBJ2-5; 11 positions match TRBD1. V trimming: 4 bases; J trimming: 3 bases; junction bases outside the gene matches: 1. Germline V lookup: CDR1 ENHRY, CDR2 SYGVKD. The CDR3 is made up of 14 amino acids. CDR3 DNA sequence: TGTGCCATCAGTGGGACAGGGGGCAAAGAGACCCAGTACTTC. Translated, it gives CAISGTGGKETQYF.

V gene TRBV10-3 combines with J gene TRBJ1-3; D possibly corresponds to TRBD1 (6 bases). The CDR3 consists of 15 residues. Trimming shortened V by 10 bases and J by 0 bases, and 16 bases separated the two germline ends. The germline V gene has CDR1 ENHRY and CDR2 SYGVKD. CDR3 nucleotide sequence: TGTGCCACCGGCGGGGGGCTAGTCTCTGGAAACACCATATATTTT. Residues: CATGGGLVSGNTIYF.

The chain recombines TRBV27 with TRBJ2-1; 12 bases are shared with TRBD1. V lost 5 bases, J lost 7 bases, and 9 bases stayed unmatched. The CDR3 loop spans 16 amino acids. Germline CDR1 and CDR2: MNHEY and SMNVEV (reference sequence). The CDR3 is CASSAYGTGGTNEQFF. The CDR3 region has the DNA TGTGCCAGCAGTGCTTACGGGACAGGGGGCACGAATGAGCAGTTCTTC.